These 19 T cell receptor beta chains originate from one sample sequenced in a study of CD8 T cells in Susac syndrome. The authors reverse transcribed roughly 0.5 to 1 ug RNA with random hexamers. A single record per CDR3 protein comes from TCRdb applying MiXCR to the immunoSEQ multiplex PCR reads. The sample lists around 80,000 distinct CDR3 sequences; around 94% were seen once. Material for sequencing was CD8+ T cells from PBMCs. These receptor sequences come from a human donor in good health.

As regards this clonotype: An end of the junction does not agree with germline; a read error may underlie this. The V and J genes are TRBV27 and TRBJ1-2; tentatively, D is TRBD1 (5 bases). CDR3 size: 10 residues. From germline, CDR1 is MNHEY and CDR2 SMNVEV (reference sequence). CDR3 region: CKGRGYGYTF. DNA for the CDR3: TGCAAGGGTAGGGGCTATGGCTACACCTTC.

This sequence joins TRBV7-9 and TRBJ2-7; 12 nucleotides match TRBD1. The germline V gene encodes CDR1 SEHNR and CDR2 FQNEAQ (reference sequence). V shed 4 bases, J shed 3 bases, and the junction held 1 base outside the gene matches. The CDR3 extends over 14 amino acids. The CDR3 spells CASSWDRGLYEQYF. The DNA of the CDR3 is TGTGCCAGCAGCTGGGACAGGGGGCTCTACGAGCAGTACTTC.

This rearrangement joins TRBV9 to TRBJ2-2; a possible D gene is TRBD2 (6 bases). The CDR3 has 15 amino acids. From germline, CDR1 is SGDLS and CDR2 YYNGEE. Trimming removed 2 bases from V and 4 bases from J, with 12 bases in between. The chain's CDR3 is CASSVAGHPTGELFF. The CDR3 bases are TGTGCCAGCAGCGTTGCGGGGCACCCCACCGGGGAGCTGTTTTTT.

This chain joins TRBV6-2 or TRBV6-3 and TRBJ1-2; D unclear. This CDR3 comprises 13 residues. V shed 1 base and J shed 8 bases, with 11 bases lying between them. The germline CDR1 and CDR2 sequences are MNHEY and SVGEGT. CDR3: CASSYWAAGGYTF. CDR3 DNA: TGTGCCAGCAGTTACTGGGCGGCTGGAGGCTACACCTTC.

This clonotype was counted only a few times. This sequence joins TRBV5-1 and TRBJ1-1; maybe TRBD1 (5 bases). The ends were cut back, 4 bases at V and 1 base at J, with 11 bases in the middle. This CDR3 comprises 14 residues. CDR1 and CDR2 (germline): SGHRS, YFSETQ. The CDR3 spells CASSQGAGNTEAFF. In DNA, the CDR3 is TGCGCCAGCAGCCAGGGCGCAGGGAACACTGAAGCTTTCTTT.

The chain uses TRBV12-3 or TRBV12-4 and TRBJ1-2; the match to TRBD1 covers 8 bases. The CDR3 runs to 13 residues. The trim removed 3 bases at V and 6 bases at J, leaving 3 bases unmatched. The CDR3, as DNA: TGTGCCAGCAGTTTCGAGGACAGGGATGGCTACACCTTC. It translates to CASSFEDRDGYTF.

This clonotype was detected only once. The J gene is TRBJ1-6, the V gene TRBV12-3 or TRBV12-4; 8 positions match TRBD1. J lost 9 bases, V lost 5 bases, and 12 bases had no gene match. The CDR3 extends over 16 amino acids. The chain's CDR3 is CASSRQGPRQGSPLHF. The CDR3 bases are TGTGCCAGCAGTCGACAGGGGCCGAGACAGGGTTCACCCCTCCACTTT.

V and J are TRBV24-1 and TRBJ2-1; unclear D gene. CDR3 length: 12 amino acids. The germline gives CDR1 KGHDR, CDR2 SFDVKD. The V end was cut by 2 bases, the J end by 8 bases, with 6 bases between. CDR3 in amino acids: CATSDSFHEQFF. CDR3 nucleotides: TGTGCCACCAGTGATTCTTTCCATGAGCAGTTCTTC.

The chain recombines TRBV7-2 with TRBJ2-6; D unresolved. Per the germline V gene, CDR1 is SGHTA and CDR2 is FQGNSA. V shed 5 bases and J shed 0 bases, with 8 bases lying between them. The CDR3 spans 15 residues. CDR3 loop: CASSTWDSGANVLTF. The CDR3 DNA is TGTGCCAGCAGCACCTGGGACTCTGGGGCCAACGTCCTGACTTTC.

This chain joins TRBV7-9 and TRBJ1-2; TRBD1 is a possible D gene (5 bases). The CDR3 contains 15 residues. Trimming stripped 6 bases from V and 4 bases from J, with 18 bases between. CDR1 and CDR2 from the germline V gene are SEHNR and FQNEAQ (reference sequence). The CDR3 region is CASRPGTGALYGYTF. DNA for the CDR3: TGTGCCAGCAGGCCGGGGACCGGGGCTCTCTATGGCTACACCTTC.

The V call is TRBV2, the J call TRBJ2-4; TRBD2 agrees at 8 bases. Germline assignment: CDR1 SNHLY and CDR2 FYNNEI. V lost 5 bases, J lost 3 bases, and 12 bases stayed unmatched. This CDR3 is 17 amino acids long. The CDR3 nucleotides are TGTGCCAGCAGTCCTAAGCGGGAGTACCTGGTCAAAAACATTCAGTACTTC. It yields the protein CASSPKREYLVKNIQYF.

V gene TRBV20-1 combines with J gene TRBJ2-3; D is tentatively TRBD1 or TRBD2 (5 bases each). The V and J ends lost 5 bases and 2 bases respectively, with 14 bases between them. Germline CDR1 and CDR2: DFQATT and SNEGSKA (reference sequence). The CDR3 has 14 residues. The CDR3 DNA sequence: TGCAGTGCTTGGGACCCGGGCCACACAGATACGCAGTATTTT. It codes for CSAWDPGHTDTQYF.

This chain uses TRBV3-1 with TRBJ2-5; 13 bases fit TRBD2. In germline, CDR1 is LGHDT, CDR2 YNNKEL (reference sequence). The CDR3 runs 20 residues. V was pared by 2 bases and J by 3 bases, with 15 bases of the junction left unmatched. The CDR3 is CASSQFHIPGTSGNEETQYF. The CDR3 DNA follows: TGTGCCAGCAGCCAATTCCATATTCCCGGGACTAGCGGGAATGAAGAGACCCAGTACTTC.

The chain links TRBV6-2 or TRBV6-3 to TRBJ2-1, with D maybe TRBD1 (6 bases). The CDR3 has 15 residues. CDR1 MNHEY and CDR2 SVGEGT come from the germline V gene. Trimming took 5 bases from V and 6 from J, leaving 17 bases between them. The CDR3 reads CASSPTIGTPNEQFF. CDR3 coding DNA: TGTGCCAGCAGTCCGACTATCGGGACACCCAATGAGCAGTTCTTC.

The chain is built from TRBV6-1 and TRBJ2-7; D gene ambiguous. Germline V gene data show CDR1 as MNHNS and CDR2 as SASEGT. V was cut by 0 bases and J by 2 bases, with 5 bases left in between. The CDR3 consists of 13 residues. CDR3 residues: CASSEAVAYEQYV. The CDR3 DNA is TGTGCCAGCAGTGAAGCCGTAGCCTACGAGCAGTACGTC.

The chain links TRBV12-3 or TRBV12-4 to TRBJ1-1, with TRBD1 as a possible D gene (5 bases). V gave up 8 bases and J gave up 10 bases, with 5 bases separating them. The CDR3 has 8 amino acids. The CDR3 sequence is CASGGAFF. The CDR3 DNA reads as TGTGCCAGCGGGGGAGCTTTCTTT.

V and J are TRBV27 and TRBJ2-7, with TRBD1 matching 10 bases. Germline lookup yields CDR1 MNHEY and CDR2 SMNVEV (reference sequence). The CDR3 is made up of 15 amino acids. J lost 5 bases, V lost 4 bases, and 8 bases had no gene match. For the CDR3, the DNA is TGTGCCAGCAGTTCTCCGGGACAGGGGAAGAACGAGCAGTACTTC. Its protein product is CASSSPGQGKNEQYF.

This clonotype occurred once. The chain has TRBV2 and TRBJ2-1; the match to TRBD1 covers 8 bases. This CDR3 is 12 amino acids long. Per germline, CDR1 SNHLY and CDR2 FYNNEI. V gave up 4 bases and J gave up 9 bases; unmatched junction bases: 2. The CDR3, as DNA: TGTGCCAGCAGTGCAGGGGGCCTTGAGCAGTTCTTC. Encoded protein: CASSAGGLEQFF.

The chain uses TRBV9 and TRBJ2-3, with D maybe TRBD2 (6 bases). V dropped 5 bases and J dropped 0 bases, with 10 bases sitting between them. This CDR3 is built from 14 residues. Germline V gives CDR1 SGDLS, CDR2 YYNGEE. CDR3 amino acids: CASSRDSSTDTQYF. CDR3 DNA: TGTGCCAGCAGTAGGGACTCTAGCACAGATACGCAGTATTTT.